This TCR beta chain is from a study of control samples from healthy donors and cancer patients. Data came from immunoSEQ multiplex PCR; TCRdb stores just in-frame clones and leaves some out. The data hold 150,000 or so clones, with roughly 90% observed a single time. V dropped 7 bases and J dropped 4; count of bases not matched to a gene: 9. Germline CDR1 and CDR2: MGHRA and YSYEKL. The CDR3 is made up of 17 amino acids. This receptor was taken from a man younger than 35 in good health. V gene TRBV4-1 combines with J gene TRBJ2-3, with 15 bases fitting TRBD2. The sample comprised blood. In DNA form, the CDR3 reads TGCGCCAGCAAGAAGACAGGACTAGCGGGAGGGGCAGATACGCAGTATTTT. Translating gives CASKKTGLAGGADTQYF.